This TCR beta chain was sequenced for a study of cytomegalovirus exposure and HLA in healthy donors. PCR involved 60 Vbeta and 13 Jbeta primers. Repertoires were generated with immunoSEQ multiplex PCR, while TCRdb's copy carries only in-frame clones and drops some. The repertoire holds about 60,000 clones, with roughly 80% as singletons. General observations from the study: Immune exposure information available was restricted to CMV serostatus. Three chains tied to CMV proved CMV antigen-specific in vitro.

Germline CDR1 reads KGHSH; CDR2 reads LQKENI. The CDR3 runs to 19 residues. V was pared by 2 bases and J by 0 bases, with 16 bases of the junction left unmatched. Points on this clone: Its antigen is still unknown.

The chain uses TRBV18 and TRBJ2-7; 7 bases align to TRBD1. The clonotype originates from a woman under 40 in good health and CMV-seronegative. What was sequenced was PBMCs. The CDR3 bases are TGTGCCAGCTCACCAGTCACGGGCAGGGGGTGGAGGTCCTCCTACGAGCAGTACTTC. Its protein is CASSPVTGRGWRSSYEQYF.